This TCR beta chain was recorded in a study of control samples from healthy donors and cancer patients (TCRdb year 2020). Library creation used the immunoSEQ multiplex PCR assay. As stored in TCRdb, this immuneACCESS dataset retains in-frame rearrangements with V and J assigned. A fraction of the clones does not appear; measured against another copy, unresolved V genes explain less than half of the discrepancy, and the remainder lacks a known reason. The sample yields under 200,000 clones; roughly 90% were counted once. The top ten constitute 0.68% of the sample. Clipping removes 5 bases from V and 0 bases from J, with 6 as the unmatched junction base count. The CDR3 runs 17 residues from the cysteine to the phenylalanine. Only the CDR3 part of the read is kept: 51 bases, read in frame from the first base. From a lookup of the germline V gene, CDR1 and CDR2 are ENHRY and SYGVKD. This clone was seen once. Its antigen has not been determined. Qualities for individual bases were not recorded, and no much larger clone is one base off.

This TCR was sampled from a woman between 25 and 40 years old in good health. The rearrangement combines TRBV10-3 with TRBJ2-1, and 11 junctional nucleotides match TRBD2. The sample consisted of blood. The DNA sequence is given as TGTGCCATCAGTTCTACTAGCGGGAGCATCTCCTACAATGAGCAGTTCTTC. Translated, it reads CAISSTSGSISYNEQFF.